This entry lists 6 T cell receptor beta chains sequenced from one sample in a study of cytomegalovirus exposure and HLA in healthy donors (dated by TCRdb to 2016 to 2017). The library was made by the immunoSEQ multiplex PCR assay. A mixture of 60 forward primers for TCR Vbeta segments and 13 reverse primers for TCR Jbeta segments was used in the multiplex PCR. TCRdb obtained this table from immuneACCESS and retained in-frame rearrangements with V and J assigned. These tables miss some clones; where compared with another copy, unresolved V genes account for less than half of the shortfall, and the remainder is unexplained. The sample table on file contains over 100,000 clones. The ten largest make up more than 3.5% of the sample. The sample consisted of PBMCs. Source of these receptors: a young man in good health and CMV-seronegative.

J is TRBJ1-1 and V is TRBV5-1; D unresolved. V was shortened by 5 bases and J by 4 bases, with 15 bases between the two germline ends. The germline V gene encodes CDR1 SGHRS and CDR2 YFSETQ. This CDR3 region has 14 residues. The CDR3 sequence: CASSRLTSGTEAFF. The CDR3, as DNA: TGCGCCAGCAGTCGACTCACCTCCGGCACTGAAGCTTTCTTT.

The chain employs TRBV29-1 and TRBJ2-7; 7 bases are shared with TRBD1. Trimming at V came to 4 bases and at J to 2 bases, leaving 8 bases not matched to a gene. Germline V gives CDR1 SQVTM, CDR2 ANQGSEA. This CDR3 spans 14 amino acids. CDR3 sequence (DNA): TGCAGCGTTGCTACAGCCAGGGGGACCTACGAGCAGTACTTC. Its translation: CSVATARGTYEQYF.

The chain links TRBV5-6 to TRBJ2-3; 7 positions match TRBD2. Germline CDR1 and CDR2: SGHDT and YYEEEE. V gave up 1 base and J gave up 1 base; unmatched junction bases: 3. The CDR3 contains 15 residues. The CDR3 reads CASSLLAGGTDTQYF. The CDR3 nucleotides are TGTGCCAGCAGCTTGTTGGCGGGGGGCACAGATACGCAGTATTTT.

J is TRBJ1-6 and V is TRBV7-9, with a weak D call TRBD1 (6 bases). Trimming removed 1 base from V and 18 bases from J, with 13 bases in between. The CDR3 runs 12 residues. Germline lookup yields CDR1 SEHNR and CDR2 FQNEAQ (reference sequence). The CDR3 loop reads CASSLEQGQSHF. As DNA, the CDR3 is TGTGCCAGCAGCTTAGAACAGGGTCAAAGCCACTTT.

V gene TRBV7-9 combines with J gene TRBJ2-5, with 8 bases identical to TRBD1. Unmatched junction bases numbered 15, after V lost 5 bases and J lost 4 bases. The CDR3 has 17 amino acids. The germline V gene encodes CDR1 SEHNR and CDR2 FQNEAQ (reference sequence). As DNA, the CDR3 is TGTGCCAGCAGCCATTCGACGACAGGGGCAAGAATAGAGACCCAGTACTTC. It is translated as CASSHSTTGARIETQYF.

The chain links TRBV30 to TRBJ1-1; D remains unclear. From germline, CDR1 is GTSNPN and CDR2 SVGIG (reference sequence). CDR3 length equals 13 residues. The V and J ends lost 0 bases and 4 bases respectively, with 9 bases between them. For the CDR3, the DNA is TGTGCCTGGAGTGTACAACGTCTCACTGAAGCTTTCTTT. Its translation: CAWSVQRLTEAFF.